The 27 T cell receptor beta chains reported below all come from one sample, sequenced in a study of T-cell memory formation after mild COVID-19. TCRdb re-called the 5' RACE reads with MiXCR, one entry per CDR3 protein. The repertoire holds fewer than 400,000 distinct CDR3 sequences, 13% seen once, with 20% to 25% in the top ten. The source material was PBMCs or a T cell subset sorted from them (not recorded which). All receptors come from a man between 18 and 35 years old who had mild COVID-19 (a few samples of this study predate the infection). Cell type and time point are not known.

The V gene is TRBV6-5, the J gene TRBJ2-1; D is unresolved. Trimming left V 7 bases short and J 8 bases short, with 15 bases between. Germline V gives CDR1 MNHEY, CDR2 SVGAGI. This CDR3 is 13 amino acids long. The CDR3 DNA is TGTGCCAGCATAGGTTCCCCTGGGGATGAGCAGTTCTTC. It yields the protein CASIGSPGDEQFF.

The genes are TRBV20-1 and TRBJ2-3, with 9 bases matching TRBD1. The CDR3 consists of 15 residues. Germline loops: CDR1 DFQATT, CDR2 SNEGSKA (reference sequence). V shed 0 bases, J shed 9 bases, and the junction held 10 bases outside the gene matches. The CDR3 bases are TGCAGTGCTAGAGATCGGACAGGGGAAGGTGGAACGCAGTATTTT. It codes for CSARDRTGEGGTQYF.

The chain couples TRBV5-1 to TRBJ2-7, with 8 bases aligning to TRBD2. Looked up from germline, CDR1 is SGHRS and CDR2 is YFSETQ. After removal of 4 bases from V and 6 bases from J, the junction contained 12 bases not matched to a gene. This CDR3 has 15 amino acids. CDR3 sequence: CASSLLRGGIGEQYF. CDR3 bases: TGCGCCAGCAGCCTTCTGCGCGGGGGGATCGGCGAGCAGTACTTC.

This clonotype occurred a few times. The rearrangement uses TRBV7-9 and TRBJ2-5; D uncertain. V lost 5 bases, J lost 4 bases, and 11 bases lay in between. In germline, CDR1 is SEHNR, CDR2 FQNEAQ (reference sequence). The CDR3 is 13 amino acids. DNA for the CDR3: TGTGCCAGCAGCCCCACGGTCGGAGAGACCCAGTACTTC. This sequence encodes CASSPTVGETQYF.

This chain uses TRBV18 with TRBJ2-1; a weak D match, TRBD1 (5 bases). Trimming left V 2 bases short and J 0 bases short, with 14 bases between. This CDR3 is 17 amino acids long. Germline loops: CDR1 KGHSH, CDR2 LQKENI. CDR3 loop: CASSPGATPSSYNEQFF. As DNA, the CDR3 is TGTGCCAGCTCACCAGGGGCTACCCCGAGCTCCTACAATGAGCAGTTCTTC.

This sequence joins TRBV5-4 and TRBJ1-1; D ambiguous. The CDR3 consists of 14 residues. Germline V lookup: CDR1 SGHNT, CDR2 YYREEE (reference sequence). Trimming left V 0 bases short and J 2 bases short, with 8 bases between. In DNA form, the CDR3 reads TGTGCCAGCAGCTTGGCTGTCGGAAACACTGAAGCTTTCTTT. This sequence encodes CASSLAVGNTEAFF. The full variable domain, its missing parts supplied by reference TRBV5-4 and TRBJ1-1, is ETGVTQSPTHLIKTRGQQVTLRCSSQSGHNTVSWYQQALGQGPQFIFQYYREEENGRGNFPPRFSGLQFPNYSSELNVNALELDDSALYLCASSLAVGNTEAFFGQGTRLTVV.

This clonotype was seen a handful of times. This CDR3 reads CASKTGGGGYTF. In DNA form, the CDR3 reads TGTGCCAGCAAGACAGGGGGCGGTGGCTACACCTTC. This chain connects TRBV6-6 to TRBJ1-2, with 10 bases aligning to TRBD1. The germline gives CDR1 MNHNY, CDR2 SVGAGI (reference sequence). The CDR3 has 12 amino acids. Trimming at V came to 7 bases and at J to 7 bases, leaving 3 bases not matched to a gene.

This clonotype was observed a few times. The gene calls are TRBV12-3 or TRBV12-4 and TRBJ1-1, with no clear D. V was trimmed by 3 bases and J by 0 bases, leaving 8 bases between them. The CDR3 length is 14 residues. The CDR3 sequence is CASSFEGLNTEAFF. CDR3 nucleotide sequence: TGTGCCAGCAGTTTTGAGGGCCTGAACACTGAAGCTTTCTTT.

The chain employs TRBV6-4 and TRBJ2-7, with TRBD1 matching over 9 bases. The CDR3 extends over 14 amino acids. Germline values: CDR1 MRHNA, CDR2 SNTAGT. The trim removed 6 bases at V and 0 bases at J, leaving 3 bases unmatched. CDR3 amino acids: CASRDRGASYEQYF. As DNA, the CDR3 is TGTGCCAGCAGAGACAGGGGGGCCTCCTACGAGCAGTACTTC.

This clonotype showed up just a few times. The chain links TRBV3-1 to TRBJ1-2, with D unresolved. CDR3 length: 13 residues. CDR1 LGHDT and CDR2 YNNKEL come from the germline V gene (reference sequence). Between the trimmed V and J ends, which lost 0 bases and 5 bases, there was a span of 7 bases. CDR3 in amino acids: CASSQDLGYGYTF. CDR3 DNA: TGTGCCAGCAGCCAAGATCTGGGTTATGGCTACACCTTC.

This clonotype was recorded at least ten times. This chain uses TRBV4-2 with TRBJ1-2; TRBD1 agrees at 7 bases. Per germline, CDR1 LGHNA and CDR2 YNFKEQ. This CDR3 spans 14 amino acids. The trim removed 3 bases at V and 0 bases at J, leaving 1 base unmatched. The CDR3 sequence: CASSHDRANYGYTF. The CDR3 DNA reads as TGTGCCAGCAGCCACGACAGGGCTAACTATGGCTACACCTTC.

V and J are TRBV7-2 and TRBJ1-1, with 12 bases that match TRBD1. The CDR3 sequence is 18 residues long. Per germline, CDR1 SGHTA and CDR2 FQGNSA. J gave up 1 base and V 5 bases, and 11 bases lay outside the gene matches. CDR3 amino acids: CASSHPGQGARQNTEAFF. CDR3 nucleotide sequence: TGTGCCAGCAGCCACCCGGGACAGGGGGCGCGTCAGAACACTGAAGCTTTCTTT.

This clonotype was seen more than once but under ten times. The chain has TRBV7-3 and TRBJ2-1; D gene uncertain. The CDR3 is 13 residues long. V lost 4 bases to trimming and J lost 8 bases, with 12 bases between them. Germline V lookup: CDR1 SGHTA, CDR2 FQGTGA. As DNA, the CDR3 is TGTGCCAGCAGCTCGCCGCCGTCGGATGAGCAGTTCTTC. As protein: CASSSPPSDEQFF.

This clonotype has more than one count but fewer than ten. The V gene is TRBV27, the J gene TRBJ2-7; D not resolved. Trimming left V 6 bases short and J 3 bases short, with 15 bases between. The CDR3 runs to 14 residues. The germline CDR1 and CDR2 sequences are MNHEY and SMNVEV (reference sequence). The CDR3 DNA is TGTGCCAGCAGCTCGACCTCCGCAGTCTACGAGCAGTACGTC. It yields the protein CASSSTSAVYEQYV.

This clonotype was detected only a few times. The V and J genes are TRBV7-8 and TRBJ2-1; 7 bases agree with TRBD1. With 3 bases clipped from V and 10 bases from J, the junction kept 6 bases outside the gene matches. CDR1 SGHVS and CDR2 FQNEAQ come from the germline V gene. CDR3 length: 13 amino acids. For the CDR3, the DNA is TGTGCCAGCAGCTTGTACAGGGGTCGAGAGCAGTTCTTC. It codes for CASSLYRGREQFF.

This clonotype has just a few counts. The chain carries TRBV2 and TRBJ2-5, with D tentatively TRBD1 (6 bases). The V gene's germline CDR1 is SNHLY and CDR2 FYNNEI. This CDR3 contains 14 residues. V was cut by 0 bases and J by 3 bases, with 8 bases left in between. The CDR3 nucleotides are TGTGCCAGCAGTGAAGCGTGGACAGAAGAGACCCAGTACTTC. Amino acid sequence: CASSEAWTEETQYF.

This clonotype came up a few times. The rearrangement uses TRBV7-4 and TRBJ1-4, with a weak D call TRBD1 (5 bases). The CDR3 is made up of 20 amino acids. CDR1 SGHVT and CDR2 SQSDAQ come from the germline V gene. V was cut by 4 bases and J by 1 base, with 25 bases left in between. CDR3 loop: CASSSPYGGRKEETNEKLFF. As DNA, the CDR3 is TGTGCCAGCAGCTCACCCTATGGGGGACGGAAAGAGGAAACTAATGAAAAACTGTTTTTT.

CDR3 DNA: TGTGCCAGCAGCCCCCCAGGGACCTTCCTCTATGGCTACACCTTC. Encoded protein: CASSPPGTFLYGYTF. This chain links TRBV14 with TRBJ1-2; maybe TRBD1 (5 bases). Trimming shortened V by 4 bases and J by 4 bases, and 16 bases separated the two germline ends. Per germline, CDR1 SGHDN and CDR2 FVKESK. The CDR3 is made up of 15 amino acids.

This clonotype was seen at least ten times. The V and J genes are TRBV20-1 and TRBJ2-5; the match to TRBD2 covers 8 bases. Germline assignment: CDR1 DFQATT and CDR2 SNEGSKA (reference sequence). V lost 1 base, J lost 3 bases, and 4 bases stayed unmatched. The length of the CDR3 is 14 residues. DNA for the CDR3: TGCAGTGCTAGAGTGATTAGCGGGGAAGAGACCCAGTACTTC. This sequence encodes CSARVISGEETQYF.

The chain joins TRBV12-3 or TRBV12-4 to TRBJ2-7; no definite D call. The CDR3 sequence is 15 residues long. The V and J ends lost 6 bases and 5 bases respectively, with 20 bases between them. The CDR3 nucleotides read TGTGCCAGCAGCTCCCCTTCTTCTTCCCCCCACGAGCAGTACTTC. This translates into CASSSPSSSPHEQYF.

The V gene is TRBV4-1, the J gene TRBJ2-1, with D perhaps matching TRBD2 (6 bases). CDR1 MGHRA and CDR2 YSYEKL come from the germline V gene. Between the trimmed V and J ends, which lost 5 bases and 3 bases, there was a span of 11 bases. The length of the CDR3 is 14 residues. The CDR3 nucleotides are TGCGCCAGCAGCGTCGGGGGAGTCTACAATGAGCAGTTCTTC. Translated: CASSVGGVYNEQFF.

The chain is built from TRBV18 and TRBJ2-4, with D possibly matching TRBD1 (6 bases). V lost 2 bases and J lost 8, with 19 bases in between. CDR1 is KGHSH, CDR2 LQKENI, per germline. The CDR3 is 16 residues long. The CDR3, as DNA: TGTGCCAGCTCACCAGAACCCAGGACAGACGGGGACATTCAGTACTTC. It codes for CASSPEPRTDGDIQYF.

The sample holds many counts of this clonotype. V gene TRBV6-5 combines with J gene TRBJ1-3; TRBD1 is a possible D gene (5 bases). There are 12 residues in the CDR3. With 6 bases removed from V and 5 bases from J, the gap between germline ends came to 8 bases. Germline V gene lookup returns CDR1 MNHEY and CDR2 SVGAGI. The CDR3, as DNA: TGTGCCAGCAGAGGGGAACGAAACACCATATATTTT. It specifies CASRGERNTIYF.

This clonotype has just a few counts. This chain links TRBV7-9 with TRBJ1-3; TRBD1 is a possible D gene (6 bases). Trimming took 4 bases from V and 0 from J, leaving 10 bases between them. The CDR3 loop spans 15 amino acids. CDR1 is SEHNR, CDR2 FQNEAQ, per germline (reference sequence). DNA of the CDR3: TGTGCCAGCAGCTCAGGACAGAGCTCTGGAAACACCATATATTTT. Protein sequence: CASSSGQSSGNTIYF. Looking up the rest from reference TRBV7-9 and TRBJ1-3 gives the full variable domain: DTGVSQNPRHKITKRGQNVTFRCDPISEHNRLYWYRQTLGQGPEFLTYFQNEAQLEKSRLLSDRFSAERPKGSFSTLEIQRTEQGDSAMYLCASSSGQSSGNTIYFGEGSWLTVV.

This clonotype has more than one count but fewer than ten. The V and J genes are TRBV7-9 and TRBJ1-6; TRBD1 matches 7 bases. With V trimmed by 1 base and J by 10 bases, 4 bases remained unmatched. The CDR3 runs to 14 residues. From germline, CDR1 is SEHNR and CDR2 FQNEAQ (reference sequence). This CDR3 is CASSLGRGRSPLHF. The DNA for the CDR3 is TGTGCCAGCAGCTTAGGCAGGGGGAGGTCACCCCTCCACTTT.

The genes are TRBV7-2 and TRBJ1-2; D possibly corresponds to TRBD1 (6 bases). V dropped 5 bases and J dropped 5 bases, with 12 bases sitting between them. Germline lookup yields CDR1 SGHTA and CDR2 FQGNSA. This CDR3 has 13 amino acids. In DNA form, the CDR3 reads TGTGCCAGCAGCCGAGGGGGGCAGTATGGCTACACCTTC. The encoded protein is CASSRGGQYGYTF. Looking up the rest from reference TRBV7-2 and TRBJ1-2 gives the full variable domain: GAGVSQSPSNKVTEKGKDVELRCDPISGHTALYWYRQSLGQGLEFLIYFQGNSAPDKSGLPSDRFSAERTGGSVSTLTIQRTQQEDSAVYLCASSRGGQYGYTFGSGTRLTVV.

The CDR3 reads CASGTRSYEQYF. The CDR3 DNA sequence: TGTGCTAGTGGAACACGGTCCTACGAGCAGTACTTC. The rearrangement links TRBV12-5 to TRBJ2-7, with D uncertain. V lost 6 bases to trimming and J lost 1 base, with 7 bases between them. This CDR3 is 12 amino acids long. Germline CDR1 reads LGHNT; CDR2 reads FRNRAP. Drawing the rest from reference TRBV12-5 and TRBJ2-7, the complete variable domain is DARVTQTPRHKVTEMGQEVTMRCQPILGHNTVFWYRQTMMQGLELLAYFRNRAPLDDSGMPKDRFSAEMPDATLATLKIQPSEPRDSAVYFCASGTRSYEQYFGPGTRLTVT.